This is a list of T cell receptor beta chains from one sample in a study of T cell responses to AZD1222 COVID-19 vaccine. Repertoires were generated with immunoSEQ multiplex PCR, while TCRdb's copy carries only in-frame clones and drops some. This table holds 85,000 to 130,000 clones, about nine tenths found once. The sequencing here drew on peripheral blood, taken on day 0 of AZD1222 vaccination. These receptors were collected from an adult in good health. The CDR3 runs from the conserved cysteine through the conserved F or W. The order of the fields is V gene, D gene, clone size, J gene, CDR3 DNA, CDR3 protein. The D gene is left open where the match is weak. Size is omitted from some rows. Given values are once, few, many or a class for expanded clones.

>TRBV7-3|-|-|TRBJ2-1
TGTGCCAGCAGCAAGGACACAGGGAGCTCCTACAATGAGCAGTTCTTC
CASSKDTGSSYNEQFF
>TRBV11-3|-|-|TRBJ2-2
TGTGCCAGCAGCCCCCAGGGGTGGACCGGGGAGCTGTTTTTT
CASSPQGWTGELFF
>TRBV7-9|TRBD2|-|TRBJ2-1
TGTGCCAGCAGCTTGAGGGCAGGAGGTAGCGGGGGGAGTTTGGATGAGCAGTTCTTC
CASSLRAGGSGGSLDEQFF
>TRBV4-1|-|-|TRBJ1-1
TGCGCCAGCAGCCATGAAAGGGGACCAGCCACTGAAGCTTTCTTT
CASSHERGPATEAFF
>TRBV4-1|-|-|TRBJ2-5
TGCGCCAGCAGCCTTTCCGGGACACCCGCGGAGACCCAGTACTTC
CASSLSGTPAETQYF
>TRBV19|-|-|TRBJ1-5
TGTGCCAGTAGTAATCCCCGGTTGAATCAGCCCCAGCATTTT
CASSNPRLNQPQHF
>TRBV20-1|-|-|TRBJ1-2
TGCAGTGCTAGTGAGGGTAGTGGCTATGGCTACACCTTC
CSASEGSGYGYTF
>TRBV6-5|-|once|TRBJ1-1
TGTGCCAGCAGTTATCTAACAGATGGGATCACTGAAGCTTTCTTT
CASSYLTDGITEAFF
>TRBV2|-|-|TRBJ1-2
TGTGCCAGCACTAAAAGGGGCAGTGACTATGGCTACACCTTC
CASTKRGSDYGYTF
>TRBV10-1|-|-|TRBJ1-3
TGCGCCAGCAGTGATACGGCGGAATTGCCTGGAAACACCATATATTTT
CASSDTAELPGNTIYF
>TRBV5-1|-|-|TRBJ2-3
TGCGCCAGCTCGTTAGGGGGATATAGCACAGATACGCAGTATTTT
CASSLGGYSTDTQYF
>TRBV15|-|-|TRBJ2-3
TGTGCCACCAGCAGAGCCCGTCTAGTGGGGGGAAGCACAGATACGCAGTATTTT
CATSRARLVGGSTDTQYF
>TRBV11-2|TRBD2|-|TRBJ2-5
TGTGCCAGCAGGATCCGTAGCGGGGGCCCTCCCCCGGAGACCCAGTACTTC
CASRIRSGGPPPETQYF
>TRBV15|TRBD1|-|TRBJ2-7
TGTGCCACCAGCAGAGATATAGTGGCCCGGGACAGGTCCTACGAGCAGTACTTC
CATSRDIVARDRSYEQYF
>TRBV18|-|-|TRBJ1-3
TGTGCCAGCTCACCATTTGAGGCTAGCTCTGGAAACACCATATATTTT
CASSPFEASSGNTIYF
>TRBV7-9|-|-|TRBJ2-1
TGTGCCAGCAGCTTAGATGGAACCTTTTTTAGGCAGTTCTTC
CASSLDGTFFRQFF
>TRBV11-3|-|-|TRBJ2-1
TGTGCCAGCAGCTTAGATCAGGGAGGCAGTGTAAAGAACAATGAGCAGTTCTTC
CASSLDQGGSVKNNEQFF
>TRBV4-1|-|-|TRBJ2-7
TGCGCCAGCAGCCAAGTGGGGTACGAGCAGTACTTC
CASSQVGYEQYF
>TRBV12-5|-|once|TRBJ2-5
TGTGCTAGTGGTTTGTATAGAGGAAGAGAGACCCAGTACTTC
CASGLYRGRETQYF
>TRBV30|TRBD1|-|TRBJ1-2
TGTGCCGCCAAACAGGGGTGGTCCCCTAACTATGGCTACACCTTC
CAAKQGWSPNYGYTF
>TRBV4-2|-|-|TRBJ2-2
TGTGCCAGCAGCCAAAGCGGCGGGGCCGGGGAGCTGTTTTTT
CASSQSGGAGELFF
>TRBV5-1|TRBD1|-|TRBJ2-7
TGCGCCAGCAGCGCGGACAGGGAAGTAGACGAGCAGTACTTC
CASSADREVDEQYF
>TRBV4-1|TRBD1|few|TRBJ1-2
TGCGCCAGCAGCCAATTGGGACAGGGGGAGAGGGGCTACACCTTC
CASSQLGQGERGYTF
>TRBV19|TRBD1|-|TRBJ1-2
TGTGCCAGTAGTATATGGGACAGGGAGGGGAATGGCTACACCTTC
CASSIWDREGNGYTF
>TRBV13|-|few|TRBJ2-7
TGTGCCAGCAGCTTAGGGACAGGACTCTACGAGCAGTACTTC
CASSLGTGLYEQYF
>TRBV4-1|-|-|TRBJ2-1
TGCGCCAGCAGCCAGACTAGTCCAAGGAATGAGCAGTTCTTC
CASSQTSPRNEQFF
>TRBV5-1|-|-|TRBJ1-2
TGCGCCAGCAGCGCGTCCGTGGACGGATACTATGGCTACACCTTC
CASSASVDGYYGYTF
>TRBV19|-|few|TRBJ2-1
TGTGCCAGTAGTATAGGATGGGAGCAGTTCTTC
CASSIGWEQFF